This TCR beta chain was sequenced in a study of breast tumors, draining lymph nodes, adjacent tissues. There are 12 residues in the CDR3. With 7 bases removed from V and 6 bases from J, the gap between germline ends came to 13 bases. From germline, CDR1 is MNHEY and CDR2 SVGEGT. Axillary draining lymph nodes of breast cancer patients supplied the node samples. TCRdb independently ran MiXCR on the multiplex PCR reads; one entry per CDR3 protein. The repertoire holds 200,000 or so distinct CDR3 sequences, with approximately 33% as singletons. This clonotype was found many times. Sequenced: axillary lymph node tissue. This clonotype was sampled from a female donor with breast cancer. Some clones in this sample may be carry-over from other donors' samples. The V and J genes are TRBV6-2 or TRBV6-3 and TRBJ2-7; weak D call: TRBD1 (5 bases). The CDR3 spells CASTPNRGEQYF. CDR3 nucleotides: TGTGCCAGCACCCCTAATAGGGGCGAGCAGTACTTC.